This entry describes one TCR beta chain. The antigen this receptor binds is unknown. Nothing much larger sits one base from this clone, and base qualities are not available. Distinct nucleotide sequences in the sample also encode this CDR3. These data originate in a study of CD8 T cells in acute hepatitis C reinfection (dated by TCRdb to the early 2020s). About the study as a whole: The TCRbeta repertoire of CD8+ T cells specific for the HCV NS3-1073 epitope was profiled during acute infection and after viral clearance. Paired acute and follow-up samples were contributed by four of the spontaneous resolvers. Broader findings and caveats from the paper: Only the TCRbeta chain was sequenced in bulk, so alphabeta pairing of public clonotypes could not be determined. All groups showed preferential use of the TRBV04 and TRBV06 gene families, a pattern that overrepresentation in the naive pool did not explain. High diversity was observed in NS3-1073 specific repertoires, and no significant differences in diversity were found between acute resolver, follow-up resolver and acute chronic samples. No follow-up repertoires were available for chronically infected subjects, since NS3-1073 specific cells were too rare to be sorted. Around twelve public clonotypes were identified irrespective of outcome, and one of the public clonotypes used V04-02/J02-02. Few CDR3 sequences were shared with other epitopes, and differences in sequencing approaches may have limited exact matching.

In light of the paper, this sample's time point label describes: naive CD8 control sorted from an acute-time-point sample. Enrolled in the Montreal Hepatitis C Cohort (HEPCO) in Canada, the donors were people who inject drugs, and these donors were followed every 3 months. A positive HCV RNA or antibody test that followed a negative test within the previous 24 weeks was the definition used for acute primary HCV infection. CD3, CD8 and CD45RO antibodies were used for surface staining, and dead cells were excluded with an aqua fixable dye. 8 or 9 spontaneous resolvers, defined by HCV RNA clearance within 24 weeks, were included in the cohort. From thawed, previously cryostored peripheral blood mononuclear cells, CD8+ T cells were purified through negative selection performed by means of the MACS CD8+ T cell Isolation Kit. Cells were sorted on a BD FACSAria II cell sorter. The cysteine opens and the phenylalanine closes a CDR3 of 10 amino acids. CDR3 DNA only is kept here, 30 bases in frame from base 1. V is clipped by 3 bases and J by 5 bases, and the sequence between their germline boundaries is 1 base long. Reading the germline V gene gives CDR1 MGHDK and CDR2 SYGVNS.

Genomic DNA was extracted from FACS-sorted cells, and TCRbeta chain sequencing was performed through the commercial immunoSEQ service. In the original analysis: ImmunoSEQ Analyzer software v3.0 and R v3.5.1 were the tools used to analyze the repertoire data. Only productive rearrangements were analyzed, because any sequences with stop codons or out-of-frame rearrangements were filtered out. The sequencing provider supplied the Simpson diversity, Shannon entropy, CDR3 length and nucleotide addition metrics. Clonotypes were grouped by frequency as dominant, sub-dominant, low or lowest abundance, and most analyses excluded clonotypes below 0.1%. Any CDR3 amino acid clonotype present in at least two subjects at a cumulative frequency of at least 0.5% was labeled public. Drawn from immuneACCESS, this table holds only the in-frame rearrangements with V and J called that TCRdb kept. Clones are partly lost; checked studies trace under half to an unresolved V gene and leave the rest unexplained. Clonal size and the V and J genes are those of that table, whereas D and trimming came from the DNA. In this sample the table shows 30,000 to 45,000 clones, 80% to 90% of which occur a single time. Approximately 10% of the sample belongs to the ten largest clones.

Sequences were obtained from naive CD8+ T cells from PBMCs. Interpreted using the paper, the cell subset or site label stands for: sorted total naive CD45RO-negative CD8+ T cells. This TCR was recovered from a woman younger than 30 who spontaneously cleared hepatitis C infection. The V gene is TRBV25-1 and the J gene is TRBJ2-5; the D segment cannot be called with confidence. At the DNA level, the sequence is TGTGCCAGCAGTGAGGAGACCCAGTACTTC. It is translated as CASSEETQYF.